This T cell receptor beta chain emerged from a study of T cell responses to AZD1222 COVID-19 vaccine. Trimming took 6 bases from V and 4 from J; bases not matched to a gene: 18. Germline values: CDR1 SGHAT, CDR2 FQNNGV. The CDR3 runs to 18 residues. General study findings and limits: Females made up more of the donors, who were largely white British, and clonal diversity may have come out too low. Across the whole spike, CD4 TCRs peaked at regions 160-218 and 743-854. Increases in Spike-specific TCR breadth and depth were seen after two AZD1222 doses.

This table comes from immunoSEQ multiplex PCR, and its TCRdb copy is limited to in-frame clones, with some not included. The top ten clones hold around 2.4% of a sample with about 120,000 clones, around 85% of them seen once. This clone was seen just once. Its matching antigen is unknown. The sequence derives from an adult in good health. This chain links TRBV11-2 with TRBJ2-7, with TRBD1 matching 10 bases. This specimen was peripheral blood, taken on day 0 of AZD1222 vaccination. CDR3 residues: CASRTPGLGQGPGYEQYF. The CDR3 nucleotides are TGTGCCAGCAGAACCCCCGGCCTGGGACAGGGGCCCGGTTACGAGCAGTACTTC.